This TCR beta chain emerged from a study of T cell changes during pregnancy in multiple sclerosis. Notes on this clone: Other DNA sequences in this sample translate to the same CDR3.

V lost 0 bases, J lost 0 bases, and 4 bases lay in between. Germline-derived CDR1 and CDR2 are SGDLS and YYNGEE. The CDR3 is made up of 13 amino acids. Profiling relied on immunoSEQ multiplex PCR, and the TCRdb table lists in-frame clones only, not all of them. The profile shows approximately 110,000 clones, 80% to 95% of them singletons. The sequence was obtained from a female donor with multiple sclerosis, enrolled in a pregnancy study. The source material was peripheral blood, sampled in the third trimester of pregnancy. This chain joins TRBV9 and TRBJ2-7; D remains ambiguous. The CDR3 sequence: CASSVGGSYEQYF. In DNA, the CDR3 is TGTGCCAGCAGCGTAGGCGGCTCCTACGAGCAGTACTTC.